This TCR beta chain was recorded in a study of shared clonotypes between healthy human individuals. Study background: Donors had three CD4 naive, three CD4 memory, two CD8 naive and one CD8 memory plate apiece. Overall study results and limits: Blood was the only sampled material, and tissue repertoires likely differ. It was the few donors that limited the genetic and exposure-history diversity represented.

The table came from immunoSEQ multiplex PCR; TCRdb's copy has only in-frame clones and leaves some out. The table records over 850,000 clones, around 78% of them present only once. With respect to this clone: The antigen remains unidentified.

Germline V gene data show CDR1 as KGHSH and CDR2 as LQKENI. This CDR3 comprises 14 residues. V was shortened by 0 bases and J by 5 bases, with 10 bases between the two germline ends. What was sequenced was memory CD4+ T cells from PBMCs. Subset meaning: CD45RA-negative fraction. The chain combines TRBV18 with TRBJ1-1; no firm D call. The TCR sequence derives from a man aged 18-30 years in good health. Some clones in this sample may be carry-over from other donors' samples. CDR3 in amino acids: CASSPPGGRTEAFF. The CDR3 DNA reads TGTGCCAGCTCACCACCAGGTGGGAGAACTGAAGCTTTCTTT.